These 12 T cell receptor beta chains originate from one sample sequenced in a study of shared clonotypes between healthy human individuals. The naive CD8 fraction comprised CD45RO-negative cells positively selected for CCR7 and excluded terminally differentiated effector memory CD45RA+ cells. Here immunoSEQ multiplex PCR was the method, and the copy in TCRdb shows in-frame clones only, minus some. The table records some 2,100,000 clones, around 93% of them present only once. Sequenced sample: naive CD8+ T cells from PBMCs. These receptors all come from a man aged 18 to 29 in good health. Some clones in this sample may be carry-over from other donors' samples.

The rearrangement joins TRBV5-6 to TRBJ2-5; no clear D. The end of the DNA is better explained by TRBJ2-7, so the J call may be wrong. The CDR3 contains 12 residues. Germline CDR1 and CDR2: SGHDT and YYEEEE. DNA for the CDR3: TGTGCCAGCAGCTTGGAGACATACGAGCAGTACTTC. Protein: CASSLETYEQYF.

The chain is built from TRBV11-2 and TRBJ2-4; 7 nucleotides agree with TRBD1. The CDR3 has 15 amino acids. Per the germline V gene, CDR1 is SGHAT and CDR2 is FQNNGV. Trimming at V came to 5 bases and at J to 0 bases, leaving 4 bases not matched to a gene. The CDR3, as DNA: TGTGCCAGCAGCCCCCGGGACAGAGCCAAAAACATTCAGTACTTC. Encoded protein: CASSPRDRAKNIQYF.

The rearrangement joins TRBV7-9 to TRBJ2-1, with a weak D call TRBD2 (6 bases). The CDR3 length is 17 residues. Trimming stripped 4 bases from V and 2 bases from J, with 18 bases between. CDR1 is SEHNR and CDR2 is FQNEAQ in the germline V gene (reference sequence). This CDR3 is CASSSITNSGPYNEQFF. The CDR3 DNA sequence: TGTGCCAGCAGCTCCATTACCAACAGCGGGCCCTACAATGAGCAGTTCTTC.

J is TRBJ2-1 and V is TRBV9; maybe TRBD2 (5 bases). V lost 4 bases, J lost 10 bases, and 21 bases lay in between. The CDR3 consists of 15 residues. The V gene's germline CDR1 is SGDLS and CDR2 YYNGEE. In DNA form, the CDR3 reads TGTGCCAGCAGCCCGAAGGAGGACCCCAGGAAGGAGCAGTTCTTC. This translates into CASSPKEDPRKEQFF.

J is TRBJ2-2 and V is TRBV28; tentatively, D is TRBD2 (5 bases). CDR1 and CDR2 from the germline V gene are MDHEN and SYDVKM. Trimming took 3 bases from V and 5 from J, leaving 10 bases between them. CDR3 size: 14 residues. CDR3 residues: CASSFLRDTGELFF. The CDR3 DNA follows: TGTGCCAGCAGTTTCTTGAGGGATACCGGGGAGCTGTTTTTT.

This clone was counted only a few times. Different DNA sequences within this sample yield the same CDR3. The CDR3: CASSFQGNYGYTF. The CDR3 nucleotides read TGTGCCAGCAGTTTCCAGGGGAACTATGGCTACACCTTC. This chain uses TRBV28 with TRBJ1-2, with TRBD1 as a possible D gene (6 bases). Trimming took 3 bases from V and 2 from J, leaving 7 bases between them. This CDR3 contains 13 residues. Germline CDR1 MDHEN, CDR2 SYDVKM.

The J gene is TRBJ2-1, the V gene TRBV5-4; 8 bases align to TRBD1. This CDR3 region has 13 residues. Germline assignment: CDR1 SGHNT and CDR2 YYREEE (reference sequence). The V and J ends lost 4 bases and 10 bases, in that order; junction bases with no gene match: 7. In DNA form, the CDR3 reads TGTGCCAGCAGCCACGGACAGGGCGGAGAGCAGTTCTTC. Amino acids: CASSHGQGGEQFF.

This clone has a handful of counts. The rearrangement links TRBV5-6 to TRBJ1-1; D is undetermined. V shed 3 bases and J shed 10 bases, with 13 bases lying between them. In germline, CDR1 is SGHDT, CDR2 YYEEEE. The CDR3 runs to 12 residues. The CDR3 sequence: CASSSGSRPAFF. The CDR3 DNA follows: TGTGCCAGCAGCTCTGGATCGCGTCCAGCTTTCTTT. The entire variable domain, with the rest obtained from reference TRBV5-6 and TRBJ1-1, is as follows: DAGVTQSPTHLIKTRGQQVTLRCSPKSGHDTVSWYQQALGQGPQFIFQYYEEEERQRGNFPDRFSGHQFPNYSSELNVNALLLGDSALYLCASSSGSRPAFFGQGTRLTVV.

The chain uses TRBV4-1 and TRBJ1-5; 8 bases are a match to TRBD1. V lost 5 bases, J lost 3 bases, and 9 bases stayed unmatched. There are 16 residues in the CDR3. In germline, CDR1 is MGHRA, CDR2 YSYEKL. CDR3 loop: CASSYQPGQVNQPQHF. CDR3 sequence (DNA): TGCGCCAGCAGCTACCAACCGGGACAGGTCAATCAGCCCCAGCATTTT.

CDR3 residues: CASSLDDFSSTDTQYF. Written as DNA, the CDR3 is TGTGCCAGCAGCCTTGACGACTTCTCTAGCACAGATACGCAGTATTTT. The J gene is TRBJ2-3, the V gene TRBV11-2; no clear D gene. This CDR3 comprises 16 residues. Trimming left V 5 bases short and J 0 bases short, with 15 bases between. Germline V CDR1 and CDR2: SGHAT, FQNNGV.

The V call is TRBV7-6, the J call TRBJ1-1; D is undetermined. V lost 1 base and J lost 1, with 7 bases in between. In germline, CDR1 is SGHVS, CDR2 FNYEAQ. The CDR3 spans 14 residues. The CDR3 DNA reads TGTGCCAGCAGCTTAGGGGCGACGAACACTGAAGCTTTCTTT. Protein: CASSLGATNTEAFF.

The V and J genes are TRBV27 and TRBJ2-1; D call uncertain. Germline V CDR1 and CDR2: MNHEY, SMNVEV (reference sequence). This CDR3 has 14 amino acids. V lost 4 bases to trimming and J lost 5 bases, with 12 bases between them. The CDR3 protein is CASSWASVNNEQFF. In nucleotides, the CDR3 is TGTGCCAGCAGTTGGGCCTCGGTGAACAATGAGCAGTTCTTC.